This T cell receptor (beta chain) appears in the sequencing data of a study of blood T cell repertoires in COVID-19. Measured with immunoSEQ multiplex PCR; TCRdb has only the in-frame clones, and not every one. The table lists about 170,000 clones, around 84% of them singletons, with approximately 16% in the top ten. Recovered participants had two consecutive negative NP/OP PCR tests, healthcare professional clearance, or symptom resolution. CDR3 size: 17 residues. After removal of 5 bases from V and 5 bases from J, the junction contained 13 bases not matched to a gene. CDR1 and CDR2 (germline): ENHRY, SYGVKD.

The specimen was PBMCs or T cells enriched from blood (not recorded which). This TCR was sampled from a man in his forties or fifties who had recovered from COVID-19. The chain is built from TRBV10-3 and TRBJ2-1, with TRBD2 matching 9 bases. The DNA for the CDR3 is TGTGCCATCAGTTCGGCGGGGGGGCACATCACCAACAATGAGCAGTTCTTC. Amino acids: CAISSAGGHITNNEQFF.